Sequencing of this T cell receptor (beta chain) was carried out in a study of blood T cell repertoires in COVID-19. The CDR3 spans 14 residues. Germline V gene sequence: CDR1 SGDLS, CDR2 YYNGEE. V lost 2 bases, J lost 7 bases, and 15 bases lay in between. Produced via immunoSEQ multiplex PCR; TCRdb's table is partial and in-frame only. The sample lists 200,000 to 250,000 clones; 84% were seen once. V usage is TRBV9 and J usage is TRBJ1-2; D not certain. This clonotype originated in a woman aged 50 to 65 with active or convalescent COVID-19. Material for sequencing was peripheral blood. The CDR3 region is CASSVRPGAGGYTF. DNA of the CDR3: TGTGCCAGCAGCGTTCGGCCGGGTGCGGGTGGCTACACCTTC. The variable domain in full, completed from reference TRBV9 and TRBJ1-2, reads DSGVTQTPKHLITATGQRVTLRCSPRSGDLSVYWYQQSLDQGLQFLIQYYNGEERAKGNILERFSAQQFPDLHSELNLSSLELGDSALYFCASSVRPGAGGYTFGSGTRLTVV.